Presented here are 26 T cell receptor beta chains from one specimen sequenced in a study of PD-1 blockade in classical Hodgkin lymphoma. Using immunoSEQ multiplex PCR, the repertoire was profiled, and TCRdb retains in-frame clones only, with some absent. Seen here are roughly 16,000 clones, about 81% observed once, and the top ten hold over 3.5%. After autologous stem cell transplantation all patients relapsed, and prior brentuximab vedotin exposure differed between cohorts. This sample comprised peripheral blood mononuclear cells (PBMCs), obtained at baseline. These receptor sequences come from a human donor with classical Hodgkin lymphoma.

This clone was counted only a few times. V usage is TRBV19 and J usage is TRBJ2-7; D possibly corresponds to TRBD1 (7 bases). The CDR3 covers 13 residues. Germline V gene sequence: CDR1 LNHDA, CDR2 SQIVND (reference sequence). Trimming pared 3 bases from V and 5 bases from J, leaving 11 bases between. The CDR3 DNA sequence: TGTGCCAGTAGTATGGGCAGGGGGGACGAGCAGTACTTC. It translates to CASSMGRGDEQYF. Together with reference TRBV19 and TRBJ2-7, the CDR3 gives the full variable domain: DGGITQSPKYLFRKEGQNVTLSCEQNLNHDAMYWYRQDPGQGLRLIYYSQIVNDFQKGDIAEGYSVSREKKESFPLTVTSAQKNPTAFYLCASSMGRGDEQYFGPGTRLTVT.

The chain carries TRBV6-1 and TRBJ2-1; 11 positions agree with TRBD2. J gave up 7 bases and V 8 bases, and 10 bases lay outside the gene matches. Germline lookup yields CDR1 MNHNS and CDR2 SASEGT. CDR3 length: 15 amino acids. In nucleotides, the CDR3 is TGTGCCAGCCAGATACTAGCGGGAGAAACAAATGAGCAGTTCTTC. Translation: CASQILAGETNEQFF.

In its sample, this clone was seen a few times. V and J are TRBV7-1 and TRBJ1-6, with D perhaps TRBD1 (5 bases). TRBV7-1 falls under the ORF class, with uncertain function. The CDR3 length is 14 residues. V was shortened by 8 bases and J by 6 bases, with 14 bases between the two germline ends. CDR3 sequence reads: CASSSGDLNSPLHF. The CDR3 DNA reads TGTGCCAGCTCTTCCGGGGACCTTAATTCACCCCTCCACTTT.

The chain employs TRBV27 and TRBJ2-7, with a tentative D call TRBD2 (6 bases). Trimming took off 6 bases at V and 6 bases at J, with 18 bases between the two ends. CDR3 length: 14 amino acids. Germline assignment: CDR1 MNHEY and CDR2 SMNVEV (reference sequence). The CDR3 loop reads CASSLGGIMGEQYF. CDR3 nucleotide sequence: TGTGCCAGCAGCCTTGGGGGGATTATGGGCGAGCAGTACTTC.

This clone was counted a few times. The V and J genes are TRBV5-1 and TRBJ2-7, with 9 bases fitting TRBD2. V trimming: 1 base; J trimming: 1 base; junction bases outside the gene matches: 3. The CDR3 runs to 15 residues. Germline V gene lookup returns CDR1 SGHRS and CDR2 YFSETQ. CDR3 protein: CASSLTGLASYEQYF. The CDR3 region has the DNA TGCGCCAGCAGCTTGACGGGACTAGCTTCCTACGAGCAGTACTTC.

The V call is TRBV28, the J call TRBJ2-3; 11 nucleotides align to TRBD2. The junction had 7 bases not matched to a gene; V was cut back by 1 base and J by 7 bases. CDR3 length: 16 residues. Germline loops: CDR1 MDHEN, CDR2 SYDVKM. DNA for the CDR3: TGTGCCAGCAGTTTATTACGACTAGCGGGGATAAATACGCAGTATTTT. Translated: CASSLLRLAGINTQYF. Variable domain in full (rest from reference TRBV28 and TRBJ2-3): DVKVTQSSRYLVKRTGEKVFLECVQDMDHENMFWYRQDPGLGLRLIYFSYDVKMKEKGDIPEGYSVSREKKERFSLILESASTNQTSMYLCASSLLRLAGINTQYFGPGTRLTVL.

Only a few counts were recorded for this clone. The J gene is TRBJ1-2, the V gene TRBV9; D may be TRBD1 (5 bases). Germline CDR1 and CDR2: SGDLS and YYNGEE. The CDR3 runs 19 residues. V was trimmed by 0 bases and J by 3 bases, leaving 24 bases between them. CDR3 bases: TGTGCCAGCAGCGTAGACCTAGACAGTCTAGTCGGGTGGGACTATGGCTACACCTTC. It codes for CASSVDLDSLVGWDYGYTF.

The chain employs TRBV28 and TRBJ1-1, with D maybe TRBD1 (5 bases). CDR3 length equals 12 residues. Germline V gene data show CDR1 as MDHEN and CDR2 as SYDVKM. The CDR3 sequence is CATMGENTEAFF. The CDR3 nucleotides read TGTGCTACAATGGGGGAAAACACTGAAGCTTTCTTT.

This chain joins TRBV30 and TRBJ1-1; possibly TRBD1 for D (5 bases). From germline, CDR1 is GTSNPN and CDR2 SVGIG (reference sequence). This CDR3 is 15 amino acids long. Deletions cut 1 base from V and 8 bases from J, with 20 bases between. The CDR3 nucleotides read TGTGCCTGGAGTGCGTGGGGACTGAGGGGAGGGGAAGCTTTCTTT. Protein sequence: CAWSAWGLRGGEAFF.

V is TRBV10-3 and J is TRBJ1-2, with D possibly TRBD1 on 5 matching bases. The V end lost 6 bases, the J end lost 8 bases, and 13 bases lay between the germline ends. The CDR3 has 12 amino acids. Per the germline V gene, CDR1 is ENHRY and CDR2 is SYGVKD. The CDR3, as DNA: TGTGCCATCAGGGGACCCCGGAAGGGCTACACCTTC. Translated, it gives CAIRGPRKGYTF.

The chain is built from TRBV11-2 and TRBJ1-1; no reliable D call. With 3 bases removed from V and 1 base from J, the gap between germline ends came to 6 bases. From germline, CDR1 is SGHAT and CDR2 FQNNGV. The CDR3 is 13 amino acids. The CDR3 region is CASSFAGNTEAFF. In DNA form, the CDR3 reads TGTGCCAGCAGCTTTGCCGGGAACACTGAAGCTTTCTTT.

This chain links TRBV10-1 with TRBJ1-1; D is ambiguous. V lost 7 bases, J lost 3 bases, and 9 bases lay in between. The CDR3 covers 12 residues. The germline V gene encodes CDR1 WNHNN and CDR2 SYGVQD (reference sequence). The CDR3 spells CASTLLDTEAFF. The CDR3 nucleotides read TGCGCCAGCACGCTCCTAGACACTGAAGCTTTCTTT.

V usage is TRBV11-3 and J usage is TRBJ2-5; TRBD1 aligns across 9 bases. Trimming removed 5 bases from V and 4 bases from J; junction bases left unmatched: 8. Germline V lookup: CDR1 SGHNT, CDR2 YENEEA. The CDR3 is 15 residues long. The CDR3 DNA sequence: TGTGCCAGCAGCCTAGGGACAGGGACGGGAGAGACCCAGTACTTC. Translated, it gives CASSLGTGTGETQYF.

The chain employs TRBV12-5 and TRBJ1-4, with 10 bases aligning to TRBD1. The CDR3 contains 18 residues. V shed 0 bases, J shed 10 bases, and the junction held 14 bases outside the gene matches. Per germline, CDR1 LGHNT and CDR2 FRNRAP. Here the CDR3 reads CASGLVPWATGGERKLFF. The CDR3 nucleotides are TGTGCTAGTGGTTTGGTACCCTGGGCGACAGGGGGCGAAAGAAAACTGTTTTTT.

The V and J genes are TRBV12-5 and TRBJ2-1; D is undetermined. The CDR3 length is 13 residues. Between the trimmed V and J ends, which lost 5 bases and 6 bases, there was a span of 11 bases. Germline V CDR1 and CDR2: LGHNT, FRNRAP. CDR3 sequence reads: CASGPRLSNEQFF. In DNA form, the CDR3 reads TGTGCTAGTGGTCCCCGACTTTCCAATGAGCAGTTCTTC.

V and J are TRBV7-9 and TRBJ2-1; TRBD2 agrees at 9 bases. J gave up 0 bases and V 4 bases, and 1 base lay outside the gene matches. The CDR3 spans 15 residues. CDR1 and CDR2 from the germline V gene are SEHNR and FQNEAQ (reference sequence). Here the CDR3 DNA reads TGTGCCAGCAGCTATAGCGGGGGCTCCTACAATGAGCAGTTCTTC. The encoded protein is CASSYSGGSYNEQFF.

The chain joins TRBV2 to TRBJ2-5; 7 nucleotides match TRBD2. Germline V CDR1 and CDR2: SNHLY, FYNNEI. Trimming took 8 bases from V and 7 from J; bases not matched to a gene: 13. The CDR3 spans 14 residues. CDR3 protein: CASLVAGPAGTQYF. The CDR3 DNA follows: TGTGCCAGCCTCGTAGCGGGTCCTGCGGGGACCCAGTACTTC.

The chain uses TRBV5-8 and TRBJ2-1; 9 bases are shared with TRBD1. CDR1 is SGHTS and CDR2 is YDEGEE in the germline V gene. The ends lost 4 bases at V and 4 bases at J; junction bases unmatched: 12. This CDR3 is built from 17 residues. The CDR3 bases are TGTGCCAGCAGCCTAGGGGGGACCGGGACAGGGTACAATGAGCAGTTCTTC. Translation gives CASSLGGTGTGYNEQFF.

V is TRBV4-1 and J is TRBJ2-5, with 7 bases lining up with TRBD1. Germline assignment: CDR1 MGHRA and CDR2 YSYEKL. CDR3 length: 15 residues. V shed 0 bases and J 5 bases; nucleotides not matched to a gene: 6. Here the CDR3 reads CASSQDIRGQETQYF. The CDR3 DNA reads as TGCGCCAGCAGCCAAGATATTAGGGGGCAGGAGACCCAGTACTTC.

This chain connects TRBV7-2 to TRBJ2-5; TRBD1 matches 7 bases. CDR1 SGHTA and CDR2 FQGNSA come from the germline V gene. This CDR3 is 14 amino acids long. Germline trimming cut 5 bases from V and 5 bases from J; bases unmatched to any gene: 8. The CDR3 DNA sequence: TGTGCCAGCAGCGCAACAGGGGTTGGGGAGACCCAGTACTTC. Translation gives CASSATGVGETQYF.

This clone was detected only once. V gene TRBV4-3 combines with J gene TRBJ1-1; 7 nucleotides line up with TRBD1. Per germline, CDR1 LGHNA and CDR2 YSLEER. V lost 2 bases, J lost 5 bases, and 2 bases stayed unmatched. The length of the CDR3 is 13 residues. The DNA for the CDR3 is TGCGCCAGCAGCCAAATACAGGGGACTGAAGCTTTCTTT. Encoded protein: CASSQIQGTEAFF.

This clone turned up a few times. The rearrangement uses TRBV18 and TRBJ1-6; TRBD1 aligns across 10 bases. In germline, CDR1 is KGHSH, CDR2 LQKENI. V lost 2 bases, J lost 9 bases, and 1 base stayed unmatched. The CDR3 sequence is 14 residues long. DNA of the CDR3: TGTGCCAGCTCACCAGGGACAGGGGCTTCACCCCTCCACTTT. Amino acid sequence: CASSPGTGASPLHF.

The chain employs TRBV7-9 and TRBJ2-7; D possibly corresponds to TRBD2 (5 bases). The length of the CDR3 is 14 residues. The V gene's germline CDR1 is SEHNR and CDR2 FQNEAQ (reference sequence). The V end lost 5 bases, the J end lost 6 bases, and 17 bases lay between the germline ends. Here the CDR3 reads CASSHSVVGSEQYF. As DNA, the CDR3 is TGTGCCAGCAGCCATAGCGTTGTGGGGTCCGAGCAGTACTTC.

This clone was observed a handful of times. This chain connects TRBV27 to TRBJ1-2; D is ambiguous. Trimming removed 2 bases at V and 7 bases at J, with 11 bases between. The CDR3 is 13 amino acids. Germline V gene lookup returns CDR1 MNHEY and CDR2 SMNVEV (reference sequence). The CDR3 coding sequence is TGTGCCAGCAGTTTAGCGGGTATGGGTGGCTACACCTTC. The encoded protein is CASSLAGMGGYTF.

There are a few counts of this clone. The chain is built from TRBV18 and TRBJ2-5; D remains ambiguous. CDR1 and CDR2 from the germline V gene are KGHSH and LQKENI. V was pared by 3 bases and J by 2 bases, with 10 bases between. The length of the CDR3 is 14 residues. The CDR3 loop reads CASSPPTFQETQYF. CDR3 bases: TGTGCCAGCTCACCGCCGACCTTTCAAGAGACCCAGTACTTC.

The J gene is TRBJ1-2, the V gene TRBV7-2; the D is unclear. Trimming pared 4 bases from V and 8 bases from J, leaving 8 bases between. Looked up from germline, CDR1 is SGHTA and CDR2 is FQGNSA. The CDR3 totals 11 residues. CDR3 in DNA: TGTGCCAGCAGCTCGTTTTGGGGCTACACCTTC. Amino acids: CASSSFWGYTF.